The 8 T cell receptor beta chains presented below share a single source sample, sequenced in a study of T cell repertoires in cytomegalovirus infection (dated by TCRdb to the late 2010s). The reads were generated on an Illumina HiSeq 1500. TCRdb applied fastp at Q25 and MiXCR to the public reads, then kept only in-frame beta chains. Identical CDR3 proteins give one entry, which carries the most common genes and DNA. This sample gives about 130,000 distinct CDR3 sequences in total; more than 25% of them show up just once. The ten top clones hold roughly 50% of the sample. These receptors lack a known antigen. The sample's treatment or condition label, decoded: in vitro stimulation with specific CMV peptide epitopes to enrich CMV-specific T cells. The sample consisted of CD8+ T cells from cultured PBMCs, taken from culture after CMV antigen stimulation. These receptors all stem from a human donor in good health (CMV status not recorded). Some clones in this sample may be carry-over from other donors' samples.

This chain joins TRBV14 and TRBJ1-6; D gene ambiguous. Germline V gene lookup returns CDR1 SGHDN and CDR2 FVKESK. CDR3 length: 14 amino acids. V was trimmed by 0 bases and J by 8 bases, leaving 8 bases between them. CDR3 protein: CASSQEGPHSPLHF. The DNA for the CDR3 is TGTGCCAGCAGCCAAGAAGGTCCCCATTCACCCCTCCACTTT.

This CDR3 reads CASSPSQGVGTEAFF. The DNA for the CDR3 is TGTGCCAGCAGCCCATCCCAAGGGGTTGGAACTGAAGCTTTCTTT. J is TRBJ1-1 and V is TRBV7-9, with D perhaps TRBD1 (5 bases). Germline lookup yields CDR1 SEHNR and CDR2 FQNEAQ (reference sequence). This CDR3 contains 15 residues. V dropped 5 bases and J dropped 5 bases, with 18 bases sitting between them.

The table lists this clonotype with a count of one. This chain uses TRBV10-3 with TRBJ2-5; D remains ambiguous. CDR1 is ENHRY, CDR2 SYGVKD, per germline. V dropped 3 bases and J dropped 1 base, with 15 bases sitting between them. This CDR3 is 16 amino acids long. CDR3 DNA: TGTGCCATCAGTGACAGGCCAGAATCGGGCCAAGAGACCCAGTACTTC. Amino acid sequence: CAISDRPESGQETQYF.

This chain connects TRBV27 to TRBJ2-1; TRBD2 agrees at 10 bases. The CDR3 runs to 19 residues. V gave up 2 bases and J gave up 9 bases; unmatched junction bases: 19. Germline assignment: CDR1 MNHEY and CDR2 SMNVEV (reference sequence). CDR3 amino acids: CASSLNPMKWLAGAIEQFF. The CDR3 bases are TGTGCCAGCAGTTTAAACCCCATGAAGTGGCTAGCGGGGGCCATTGAGCAGTTCTTC.

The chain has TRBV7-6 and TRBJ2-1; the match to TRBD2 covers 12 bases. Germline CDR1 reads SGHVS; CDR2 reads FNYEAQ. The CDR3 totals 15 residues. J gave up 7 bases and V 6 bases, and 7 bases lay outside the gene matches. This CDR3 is CASRGLAGRGNEQFF. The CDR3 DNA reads TGTGCCAGCAGAGGACTAGCGGGGAGGGGGAATGAGCAGTTCTTC.

Here the CDR3 reads CASSLLGGGSYEQYF. The CDR3 DNA sequence: TGTGCCAGCAGTTTGTTAGGGGGCGGGTCCTACGAGCAGTACTTC. The chain is built from TRBV27 and TRBJ2-7; 7 bases line up with TRBD1. The germline V gene encodes CDR1 MNHEY and CDR2 SMNVEV (reference sequence). The CDR3 has 15 residues. V trimming: 3 bases; J trimming: 1 base; junction bases outside the gene matches: 6.

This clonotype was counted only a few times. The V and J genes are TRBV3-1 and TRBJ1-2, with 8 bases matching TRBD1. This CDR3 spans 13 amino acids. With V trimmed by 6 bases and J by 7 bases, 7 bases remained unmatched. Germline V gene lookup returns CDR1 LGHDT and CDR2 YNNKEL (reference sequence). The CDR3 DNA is TGTGCCAGCAGTCCCGGACAGGGTCCTGGCTACACCTTC. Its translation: CASSPGQGPGYTF.

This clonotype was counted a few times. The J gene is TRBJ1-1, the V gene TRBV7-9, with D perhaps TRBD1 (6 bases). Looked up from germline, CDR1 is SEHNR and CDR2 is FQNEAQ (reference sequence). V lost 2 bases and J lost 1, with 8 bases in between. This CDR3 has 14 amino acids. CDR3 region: CASSLRGENTEAFF. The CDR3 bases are TGTGCCAGCAGCTTAAGGGGGGAGAACACTGAAGCTTTCTTT.